The entry below describes one TCR beta chain. Its target is not known. Original analysis: With immunoSEQ giving junction-only sequences and no quality scores, filtering differed. TCRdb's table, derived via immunoSEQ multiplex PCR, lists solely in-frame clones and lacks some. Clonal size and the V and J genes are those of that table, whereas D and trimming came from the DNA. The sample has around 370,000 clones, around 96% seen once. This sample was taken from a study of shared clonotypes between healthy human individuals. Findings and limits, study-wide: Unshared clonotypes carried lower generation probabilities than those common to all four donors. Despite large depth, rarefaction showed incomplete sorted-subset sequencing. Several donors held approximately 4.5% of naive CD4 clonotypes in common.

The germline V gene encodes CDR1 SGDLS and CDR2 YYNGEE. The CDR3 length is 14 residues. V lost 3 bases and J lost 5, with 12 bases in between. This chain uses TRBV9 with TRBJ2-1; weak D call: TRBD2 (5 bases). Sequencing was performed on memory CD8+ T cells sorted from blood. As to subset: CD45RO+ cells pooled with CCR7-negative TemRA cells. The sequence derives from a man aged 25-40 years in good health. The CDR3 DNA sequence: TGTGCCAGCAGCGCGACTGCCGGGAACAATGAGCAGTTCTTC. Translating it yields CASSATAGNNEQFF.